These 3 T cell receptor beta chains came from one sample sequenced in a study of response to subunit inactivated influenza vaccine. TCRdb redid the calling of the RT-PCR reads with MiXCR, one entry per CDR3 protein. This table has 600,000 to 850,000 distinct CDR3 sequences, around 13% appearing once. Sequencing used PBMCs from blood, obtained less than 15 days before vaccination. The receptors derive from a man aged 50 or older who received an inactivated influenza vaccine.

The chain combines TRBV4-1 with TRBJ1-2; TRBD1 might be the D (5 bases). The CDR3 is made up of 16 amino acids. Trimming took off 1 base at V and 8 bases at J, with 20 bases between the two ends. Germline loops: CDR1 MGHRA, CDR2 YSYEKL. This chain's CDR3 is CASSQVRGEPGGGYTF. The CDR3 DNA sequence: TGCGCCAGCAGCCAAGTTCGTGGCGAACCTGGGGGAGGCTACACCTTC.

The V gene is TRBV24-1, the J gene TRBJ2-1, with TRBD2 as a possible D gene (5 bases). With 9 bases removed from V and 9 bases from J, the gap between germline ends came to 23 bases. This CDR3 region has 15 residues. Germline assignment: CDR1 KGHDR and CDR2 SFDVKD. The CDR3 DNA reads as TGTGCCACCGCTAATACAGAGGCCTTCGGAGGTGAGCAGTTCTTC. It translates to CATANTEAFGGEQFF.

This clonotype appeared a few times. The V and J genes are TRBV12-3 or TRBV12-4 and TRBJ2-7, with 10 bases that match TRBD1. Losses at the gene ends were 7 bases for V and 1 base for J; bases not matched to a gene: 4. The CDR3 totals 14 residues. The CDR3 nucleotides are TGTGCCAGCACCCCGGACAGGGGGTCCTACGAGCAGTACTTC. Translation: CASTPDRGSYEQYF.